Listed below are T cell receptor beta chains from one sample, sequenced in a study of blood T cell repertoires in COVID-19. Some clones are missing from TCRdb's copy, which holds only in-frame ones; the method was immunoSEQ multiplex PCR. There are 250,000 or so clones in the sample; more than 65% occur only once, and about 3.4% lies in the top ten. Sequencing was carried out using PBMCs or T cells enriched from blood (not recorded which). These receptor sequences come from a man between 45 and 60 years old who had recovered from COVID-19. The CDR3 runs from the conserved cysteine through the conserved F or W. Each record gives: clone size, D gene, V gene, J gene, CDR3 protein, CDR3 DNA. A D gene is named only where the DNA matches it firmly. Clone size is not always given. Where it is, it says once, few, many or a class for expanded clones.

clone size: NA
D gene: NA
V gene: TRBV24-1
J gene: TRBJ1-5
CDR3 protein: CATSVAGGGQPQHF
CDR3 DNA: TGTGCCACCAGTGTAGCCGGGGGAGGTCAGCCCCAGCATTTT

clone size: NA
D gene: TRBD1
V gene: TRBV7-8
J gene: TRBJ1-2
CDR3 protein: CASSLAGTGRGYTF
CDR3 DNA: TGTGCCAGCAGCTTAGCGGGGACAGGGCGCGGCTACACCTTC

clone size: few
D gene: NA
V gene: TRBV4-2
J gene: TRBJ2-2
CDR3 protein: CASSQQDVGTGELFF
CDR3 DNA: TGTGCCAGCAGCCAACAGGATGTTGGAACCGGGGAGCTGTTTTTT

clone size: NA
D gene: TRBD1
V gene: TRBV7-3
J gene: TRBJ2-5
CDR3 protein: CASSLQGANGETQYF
CDR3 DNA: TGTGCCAGCAGCCTCCAGGGGGCCAACGGGGAGACCCAGTACTTC

clone size: NA
D gene: TRBD1
V gene: TRBV6-4
J gene: TRBJ1-2
CDR3 protein: CASRLDRGDYGYTF
CDR3 DNA: TGTGCCAGCAGATTGGACAGGGGAGACTATGGCTACACCTTC

clone size: NA
D gene: TRBD1
V gene: TRBV4-2
J gene: TRBJ1-2
CDR3 protein: CASRKGQGGFYGYTF
CDR3 DNA: TGTGCCAGCAGGAAGGGACAGGGTGGTTTCTATGGCTACACCTTC

clone size: NA
D gene: NA
V gene: TRBV19
J gene: TRBJ2-2
CDR3 protein: CASSGVRGNTGELFF
CDR3 DNA: TGTGCCAGTAGTGGAGTTCGGGGGAACACCGGGGAGCTGTTTTTT

clone size: NA
D gene: NA
V gene: TRBV5-1
J gene: TRBJ1-2
CDR3 protein: CASSLGQTTGGYTF
CDR3 DNA: TGCGCCAGCAGCTTGGGCCAGACGACTGGTGGCTACACCTTC

clone size: NA
D gene: NA
V gene: TRBV28
J gene: TRBJ2-2
CDR3 protein: CASSFRANTGELFF
CDR3 DNA: TGTGCCAGCAGTTTCCGGGCGAACACCGGGGAGCTGTTTTTT

clone size: NA
D gene: NA
V gene: TRBV24-1
J gene: TRBJ2-2
CDR3 protein: CATSDPQGNTGELFF
CDR3 DNA: TGTGCCACCAGTGACCCACAGGGGAACACCGGGGAGCTGTTTTTT

clone size: NA
D gene: NA
V gene: TRBV4-2
J gene: TRBJ2-1
CDR3 protein: CASSQVSSGSYNEQFF
CDR3 DNA: TGTGCCAGCAGCCAAGTGAGTAGCGGTTCCTACAATGAGCAGTTCTTC

clone size: NA
D gene: TRBD1
V gene: TRBV5-1
J gene: TRBJ1-1
CDR3 protein: CASSTGGSNTEAFF
CDR3 DNA: TGCGCCAGCAGCACAGGGGGATCGAACACTGAAGCTTTCTTT

clone size: NA
D gene: NA
V gene: TRBV9
J gene: TRBJ2-1
CDR3 protein: CASSVSSYEQFF
CDR3 DNA: TGTGCCAGCAGCGTATCTAGCTATGAGCAGTTCTTC

clone size: NA
D gene: NA
V gene: TRBV12-5
J gene: TRBJ2-3
CDR3 protein: CASGLVRQLRGTDTQYF
CDR3 DNA: TGTGCTAGTGGTTTGGTACGTCAACTCCGGGGGACAGATACGCAGTATTTT

clone size: NA
D gene: TRBD1
V gene: TRBV6-4
J gene: TRBJ1-5
CDR3 protein: CASSDRGGQPQHF
CDR3 DNA: TGTGCCAGCAGTGACCGAGGGGGCCAGCCCCAGCATTTT

clone size: NA
D gene: TRBD2
V gene: TRBV5-4
J gene: TRBJ2-3
CDR3 protein: CASRTGELAGGLSTDTQYF
CDR3 DNA: TGTGCCAGCAGGACAGGGGAACTAGCGGGGGGCCTGAGCACAGATACGCAGTATTTT

clone size: few
D gene: NA
V gene: TRBV29-1
J gene: TRBJ2-5
CDR3 protein: CSPVGPGETQYF
CDR3 DNA: TGCAGCCCCGTGGGCCCCGGAGAGACCCAGTACTTC